In its sample, the clone carrying this TCR beta chain was seen a few times. Its antigen remains unknown. Other DNA sequences from this sample encode an identical CDR3 as well. The entry originates in a study of cytomegalovirus exposure and HLA in healthy donors. Regarding the study as a whole: The classifier reportedly diagnosed cytomegalovirus status with high sensitivity and specificity. By a later analysis, the bulk of CMV-associated TCR beta chains appeared HLA-restricted. Several V segments, TRBV6-2 and TRBV6-3 among them, could not be told apart and were dropped.

The germline V and J ends were trimmed by 5 bases and 4 bases, with 11 bases remaining between them. Per germline, CDR1 MDHEN and CDR2 SYDVKM. The CDR3 runs 14 residues. This PCR relied on a set of 60 Vbeta primers and 13 Jbeta primers. Using immunoSEQ multiplex PCR, the repertoire was profiled, and TCRdb retains in-frame clones only, with some absent. The sample contains about 170,000 clones, 70% to 90% of which appear only once. Specimen: PBMCs. The sequence came from a young woman in good health and CMV-seronegative. J is TRBJ1-4 and V is TRBV28; unclear D gene. The CDR3 reads CASSRPGSNEKLFF. The CDR3 bases are TGTGCCAGCAGTCGTCCAGGTAGTAATGAAAAACTGTTTTTT.